One sample yielded the 19 T cell receptor beta chains listed below, sequenced in a study of PD-1 blockade in classical Hodgkin lymphoma. Here immunoSEQ multiplex PCR was the method, and the copy in TCRdb shows in-frame clones only, minus some. The table includes about 97,000 clones, 75% to 90% detected once. After autologous stem cell transplantation all patients relapsed, and prior brentuximab vedotin exposure differed between cohorts. Sequencing used peripheral blood mononuclear cells (PBMCs), obtained at baseline. The receptor set was obtained from a human donor with classical Hodgkin lymphoma.

The chain has TRBV6-5 and TRBJ2-3, with 10 bases that match TRBD2. CDR3 length: 14 amino acids. J was trimmed by 4 bases and V by 10 bases; bases with no gene match: 8. Germline values: CDR1 MNHEY, CDR2 SVGAGI. For the CDR3, the DNA is TGTGCCACCGCAGCGGGAGGGACGGCAGATACGCAGTATTTT. Protein product: CATAAGGTADTQYF.

The chain joins TRBV9 to TRBJ2-2; 9 bases fit TRBD1. The CDR3 runs to 17 residues. Trimming took 4 bases from V and 0 from J; bases not matched to a gene: 7. Germline CDR1 and CDR2: SGDLS and YYNGEE. In DNA form, the CDR3 reads TGTGCCAGCAGCTTATGGGACAGGGTTACGAACACCGGGGAGCTGTTTTTT. Its translation: CASSLWDRVTNTGELFF.

The V gene is TRBV7-9, the J gene TRBJ2-3; D not certain. This CDR3 is 13 amino acids long. The germline CDR1 and CDR2 sequences are SEHNR and FQNEAQ (reference sequence). The V gene lost 1 base and the J gene lost 6 bases, with 8 bases spanning the gap. The CDR3 DNA sequence: TGTGCCAGCAGCTTAGTGTTGGGGGATACGCAGTATTTT. Translated, it gives CASSLVLGDTQYF.

V is TRBV10-3 and J is TRBJ2-7; D tentatively reads TRBD1 or TRBD2 (5 bases each). CDR3 length: 11 amino acids. V lost 8 bases, J lost 6 bases, and 11 bases lay in between. Germline V gene lookup returns CDR1 ENHRY and CDR2 SYGVKD. The CDR3 sequence: CAIGPGAEQYF. CDR3 nucleotide sequence: TGTGCCATCGGCCCCGGGGCCGAGCAGTACTTC.

V and J are TRBV7-9 and TRBJ2-5, with TRBD1 identical over 8 bases. Germline V CDR1 and CDR2: SEHNR, FQNEAQ (reference sequence). The CDR3 sequence is 14 residues long. J lost 2 bases, V lost 5 bases, and 4 bases had no gene match. The CDR3 reads CASSPHRGQETQYF. CDR3 DNA sequence: TGTGCCAGCAGCCCGCACAGGGGGCAAGAGACCCAGTACTTC. The full variable domain, with the rest looked up from reference TRBV7-9 and TRBJ2-5, is DTGVSQNPRHKITKRGQNVTFRCDPISEHNRLYWYRQTLGQGPEFLTYFQNEAQLEKSRLLSDRFSAERPKGSFSTLEIQRTEQGDSAMYLCASSPHRGQETQYFGPGTRLLVL.

CDR3: CASSFGEWAFF. CDR3 coding DNA: TGTGCCAGCAGCTTCGGAGAATGGGCTTTCTTT. The chain has TRBV7-9 and TRBJ1-1; D remains ambiguous. CDR3 length equals 11 residues. Trimming removed 3 bases at V and 11 bases at J, with 10 bases between. Germline V lookup: CDR1 SEHNR, CDR2 FQNEAQ (reference sequence).

The CDR3 sequence is CASSASGIYEQYF. CDR3 nucleotide sequence: TGTGCCAGTAGTGCTAGCGGGATTTACGAGCAGTACTTC. J is TRBJ2-7 and V is TRBV19; 9 bases fit TRBD2. V dropped 5 bases and J dropped 4; count of bases not matched to a gene: 3. CDR3 length equals 13 residues. The germline CDR1 and CDR2 sequences are LNHDA and SQIVND (reference sequence).

The rearrangement links TRBV5-6 to TRBJ2-7; 13 bases map to TRBD2. Germline loops: CDR1 SGHDT, CDR2 YYEEEE. This CDR3 comprises 15 residues. Unmatched junction bases numbered 7, after V lost 3 bases and J lost 7 bases. This CDR3 is CASSWGLAGSAEQYF. Here the CDR3 DNA reads TGTGCCAGCAGCTGGGGACTAGCGGGATCTGCGGAGCAGTACTTC.

The gene calls are TRBV18 and TRBJ1-2, with D maybe TRBD1 (6 bases). This CDR3 has 14 amino acids. V was trimmed by 4 bases and J by 5 bases, leaving 14 bases between them. Germline values: CDR1 KGHSH, CDR2 LQKENI. CDR3 bases: TGTGCCAGCTCACATTCAGGGGATCTATATGGCTACACCTTC. Its protein is CASSHSGDLYGYTF.

Written as DNA, the CDR3 is TGTGCCAGCAGCTTTCAGGGGTCGAATGAGCAGTTCTTC. Its translation: CASSFQGSNEQFF. The genes are TRBV11-3 and TRBJ2-1; D is perhaps TRBD1 (6 bases). Germline lookup yields CDR1 SGHNT and CDR2 YENEEA. V was shortened by 3 bases and J by 7 bases, with 10 bases between the two germline ends. CDR3 length: 13 amino acids.

The genes are TRBV5-5 and TRBJ1-5; no clear D. The V end lost 0 bases, the J end lost 3 bases, and 7 bases lay between the germline ends. The germline gives CDR1 SGHKS, CDR2 YYEKEE (reference sequence). The CDR3 extends over 14 amino acids. CDR3 nucleotide sequence: TGTGCCAGCAGCTTGGAATGGAACAATCAGCCCCAGCATTTT. Its translation: CASSLEWNNQPQHF.

The chain has TRBV5-6 and TRBJ1-1, with a weak D call TRBD1 (6 bases). CDR1 and CDR2 (germline): SGHDT, YYEEEE. The ends were cut back, 4 bases at V and 4 bases at J, with 17 bases in the middle. This CDR3 contains 15 residues. The CDR3 sequence: CASSPAQGVITEAFF. The CDR3 DNA sequence: TGTGCCAGCAGCCCAGCACAGGGTGTAATCACTGAAGCTTTCTTT.

The chain is built from TRBV5-4 and TRBJ2-7, with 7 bases aligning to TRBD2. The CDR3 is made up of 13 amino acids. Germline CDR1 reads SGHNT; CDR2 reads YYREEE (reference sequence). V shed 4 bases, J shed 2 bases, and the junction held 3 bases outside the gene matches. CDR3 residues: CASSPGRAYEQYF. CDR3 DNA sequence: TGTGCCAGCAGCCCGGGGAGGGCCTACGAGCAGTACTTC.

The chain uses TRBV29-1 and TRBJ1-2; 9 bases map to TRBD1. Trimming removed 6 bases from V and 6 bases from J; junction bases left unmatched: 8. The CDR3 contains 13 residues. Germline CDR1 reads SQVTM; CDR2 reads ANQGSEA. The DNA of the CDR3 is TGCAGCGTAGACAGGGGGGACCCCGATGGCTACACCTTC. As protein: CSVDRGDPDGYTF.

The V call is TRBV5-8, the J call TRBJ2-3; 7 nucleotides align to TRBD2. After removal of 0 bases from V and 1 base from J, the junction contained 5 bases not matched to a gene. This CDR3 is 16 amino acids long. CDR1 and CDR2 (germline): SGHTS, YDEGEE. As DNA, the CDR3 is TGTGCCAGCAGCTTGGGACTAGCTAAAGGCACAGATACGCAGTATTTT. Its protein is CASSLGLAKGTDTQYF.

The V and J genes are TRBV9 and TRBJ1-3; the D gene is possibly TRBD1 (5 bases). Between the trimmed V and J ends, which lost 0 bases and 0 bases, there was a span of 7 bases. In germline, CDR1 is SGDLS, CDR2 YYNGEE. The CDR3 contains 15 residues. CDR3 DNA: TGTGCCAGCAGCGTAGGAGGGGTCTCTGGAAACACCATATATTTT. Its protein is CASSVGGVSGNTIYF.

The rearrangement uses TRBV20-1 and TRBJ2-7; TRBD1 agrees at 10 bases. V shed 6 bases and J 5 bases; nucleotides not matched to a gene: 1. The CDR3 runs 11 residues. Germline V gives CDR1 DFQATT, CDR2 SNEGSKA (reference sequence). The DNA of the CDR3 is TGCAGTGCGGGACAGGGGAACGAGCAGTACTTC. Translated, it gives CSAGQGNEQYF.

The chain links TRBV27 to TRBJ2-7; TRBD2 matches 7 bases. Germline V CDR1 and CDR2: MNHEY, SMNVEV (reference sequence). The CDR3 is 17 amino acids. The J segment lost 0 bases and the V segment lost 6 bases, leaving 14 bases of the junction unmatched. The CDR3 DNA reads TGTGCCAGCAGGAAAAGGGCGCTAGCGGACCCCTCCTACGAGCAGTACTTC. Its translation: CASRKRALADPSYEQYF.

The chain couples TRBV7-2 to TRBJ2-7, with 11 bases lining up with TRBD2. Germline assignment: CDR1 SGHTA and CDR2 FQGNSA. This CDR3 has 14 residues. V lost 9 bases, J lost 7 bases, and 11 bases stayed unmatched. The CDR3 protein is CASTLAGGAWEQYF. CDR3 nucleotide sequence: TGTGCCAGTACATTAGCGGGAGGGGCTTGGGAGCAGTACTTC.